The sequence of this TCR beta chain was determined in a study of T cell repertoires in cytomegalovirus infection. TCRdb called the reads again in MiXCR, with one record for every CDR3 protein. Of about 920,000 distinct CDR3 sequences in the sample, around 29% were seen once. Findings of the study overall: Pooled public TCR beta family frequency picked out CMV carriers with the relevant HLA.

This clonotype was seen only a few times. As yet, its antigen is unknown. Trimming cost V 4 bases and J 2 bases, with 8 bases left between them. Germline V gene sequence: CDR1 LNHDA, CDR2 SQIVND (reference sequence). This CDR3 is 13 amino acids long. This chain links TRBV19 with TRBJ1-2, with D unclear. This receptor was identified in a human donor in good health (CMV status not recorded). Some clones in this sample may be carry-over from other donors' samples. Specimen: cultured CD8+ T cells from PBMCs, collected from culture after CMV antigen stimulation. DNA of the CDR3: TGTGCCAGTAGTAATGGCCCCAACTATGGCTACACCTTC. Protein sequence: CASSNGPNYGYTF.